The next 5 T cell receptor beta chains were all read from a single sample in a study of cytomegalovirus exposure and HLA in healthy donors. Assay used: immunoSEQ multiplex PCR; TCRdb lists only in-frame clones, some missing. The sample consists of 200,000 or so clones, 84% of them appearing once. Sequencing was performed on PBMCs. These receptors all stem from a woman in her 30s in good health and CMV-seropositive.

This clone was detected only once. V and J are TRBV7-6 and TRBJ2-7; 12 bases agree with TRBD2. Germline V gene lookup returns CDR1 SGHVS and CDR2 FNYEAQ. The CDR3 is 15 amino acids. V lost 5 bases to trimming and J lost 3 bases; unmatched junction nucleotides: 5. The CDR3: CASSAGLAGHYEQYF. CDR3 DNA sequence: TGTGCCAGCAGCGCGGGACTAGCGGGCCACTACGAGCAGTACTTC. Filled out from reference TRBV7-6 and TRBJ2-7, the complete variable domain reads GAGVSQSPRYKVTKRGQDVALRCDPISGHVSLYWYRQALGQGPEFLTYFNYEAQQDKSGLPNDRFSAERPEGSISTLTIQRTEQRDSAMYRCASSAGLAGHYEQYFGPGTRLTVT.

V is TRBV5-4 and J is TRBJ2-5; D is undetermined. The V gene lost 0 bases and the J gene lost 5 bases, with 5 bases spanning the gap. This CDR3 has 12 amino acids. CDR1 and CDR2 from the germline V gene are SGHNT and YYREEE (reference sequence). CDR3 protein: CASSLGVETQYF. The CDR3 DNA reads as TGTGCCAGCAGCTTGGGCGTTGAGACCCAGTACTTC.

This chain links TRBV4-1 with TRBJ2-7; the D gene is possibly TRBD1 (6 bases). The CDR3 is made up of 16 amino acids. V was cut by 1 base and J by 3 bases, with 16 bases left in between. Per the germline V gene, CDR1 is MGHRA and CDR2 is YSYEKL. The CDR3 DNA is TGCGCCAGCAGCCAAGTATGGACAGCTGGTGGCTACGAGCAGTACTTC. As protein: CASSQVWTAGGYEQYF.

This chain uses TRBV9 with TRBJ1-2; D perhaps matches TRBD1 (6 bases). V lost 4 bases, J lost 4 bases, and 14 bases lay in between. This CDR3 comprises 14 residues. Germline V lookup: CDR1 SGDLS, CDR2 YYNGEE. CDR3 sequence reads: CASSLSRGVYGYTF. Written as DNA, the CDR3 is TGTGCCAGCAGCCTTTCCAGGGGCGTCTATGGCTACACCTTC.

The rearrangement joins TRBV28 to TRBJ1-5, with D perhaps matching TRBD1 (6 bases). Germline V gene sequence: CDR1 MDHEN, CDR2 SYDVKM. This CDR3 spans 17 amino acids. With 1 base removed from V and 5 bases from J, the gap between germline ends came to 18 bases. The CDR3 nucleotides read TGTGCCAGCAGTTTATTTAACAGGGCCAGTAGAGATCAGCCCCAGCATTTT. Amino acid sequence: CASSLFNRASRDQPQHF.